The 30 T cell receptor beta chains presented below share a single source sample, sequenced in a study of a mutant IDH1 vaccine in newly diagnosed glioma. Clones were sequenced by immunoSEQ multiplex PCR, and TCRdb holds only the in-frame ones, with some missing. The data show about 40,000 clones, about nine tenths seen once. What these receptors recognize is not known. The time point was: week 5, during vaccination. In every dose of vaccine, 300 ug of mutant IDH1 20-mer peptide was given alongside topical imiquimod. The sequenced sample was PBMCs, obtained from a glioma patient whose treatment included an IDH1 peptide vaccine. The receptors derive from a man in his fifties or sixties with glioma.

The chain carries TRBV25-1 and TRBJ1-2; possible D gene TRBD1, 5 bases. V was trimmed by 1 base and J by 4 bases, leaving 13 bases between them. The CDR3 consists of 15 residues. Germline V lookup: CDR1 MGHDK, CDR2 SYGVNS. CDR3 DNA: TGTGCCAGCAGTGAATCCGGCAGGGCCCTCTATGGCTACACCTTC. Its translation is CASSESGRALYGYTF.

This chain links TRBV30 with TRBJ2-5; 7 bases are shared with TRBD1. This CDR3 has 13 amino acids. V gave up 4 bases and J gave up 5 bases; unmatched junction bases: 7. Germline V gene data show CDR1 as GTSNPN and CDR2 as SVGIG (reference sequence). The CDR3 DNA reads as TGTGCCTGGAAGGGACAGCCTGGGGAGACCCAGTACTTC. Residues: CAWKGQPGETQYF.

The genes are TRBV15 and TRBJ1-5; no definite D call. The germline gives CDR1 LNHNV, CDR2 YYDKDF (reference sequence). Trimming stripped 3 bases from V and 0 bases from J, with 21 bases between. The CDR3 has 19 amino acids. In DNA form, the CDR3 reads TGTGCCACCAGCAGTCCCGTTACGAGGAGATTGGGTAGCAATCAGCCCCAGCATTTT. Encoded protein: CATSSPVTRRLGSNQPQHF.

This sequence joins TRBV28 and TRBJ2-7; TRBD2 agrees at 14 bases. The ends lost 5 bases at V and 6 bases at J; junction bases unmatched: 6. The CDR3 has 15 amino acids. Germline CDR1 is MDHEN and CDR2 is SYDVKM. DNA for the CDR3: TGTGCCAGCAGTCCGGGGACTAGCGGGAGCGGCGAGCAGTACTTC. Translating gives CASSPGTSGSGEQYF.

The V and J genes are TRBV7-2 and TRBJ1-6; no clear D. The CDR3 has 15 residues. Germline CDR1 reads SGHTA; CDR2 reads FQGNSA. V dropped 0 bases and J dropped 9 bases, with 12 bases sitting between them. The CDR3 region is CASSLALGHGSPLHF. The CDR3 nucleotides read TGTGCCAGCAGCTTAGCGTTGGGCCATGGTTCACCCCTCCACTTT.

The rearrangement uses TRBV5-1 and TRBJ1-2; no firm D call. V was clipped by 2 bases and J by 4 bases, with 9 bases between them. There are 13 residues in the CDR3. CDR1 is SGHRS, CDR2 YFSETQ, per germline. The CDR3 here is CASSFGQSYGYTF. CDR3 sequence (DNA): TGCGCCAGCAGCTTCGGCCAGTCCTATGGCTACACCTTC.

This chain uses TRBV13 with TRBJ2-2, with TRBD2 matching 8 bases. V was clipped by 2 bases and J by 7 bases; unmatched bases: 6. Germline values: CDR1 PRHDT, CDR2 FYEKMQ (reference sequence). The CDR3 sequence is 15 residues long. The CDR3 coding sequence is TGTGCCAGCAGCTTAACGGGGACTAGTCACGGGGAGCTGTTTTTT. Encoded protein: CASSLTGTSHGELFF.

The rearrangement links TRBV5-4 to TRBJ1-1; no reliable D call. The CDR3 length is 15 residues. Germline assignment: CDR1 SGHNT and CDR2 YYREEE (reference sequence). The V end was cut by 3 bases, the J end by 3 bases, with 15 bases between. DNA for the CDR3: TGTGCCAGCAGCTCAAGCCCAAGCCCGGACACTGAAGCTTTCTTT. Protein sequence: CASSSSPSPDTEAFF.

CDR3 sequence (DNA): TGTGCCAGCAGCCCCTATGGGACAGCTAAAGAGACCCAGTACTTC. Translating gives CASSPYGTAKETQYF. The gene calls are TRBV11-2 and TRBJ2-5, with 7 bases aligning to TRBD1. Germline CDR1 SGHAT, CDR2 FQNNGV. J was trimmed by 3 bases and V by 5 bases; bases with no gene match: 9. The CDR3 covers 15 residues.

The chain links TRBV5-5 to TRBJ2-7, with 11 bases lining up with TRBD1. V dropped 4 bases and J dropped 4; count of bases not matched to a gene: 4. The CDR3 covers 14 residues. Germline V gene data show CDR1 as SGHKS and CDR2 as YYEKEE (reference sequence). The CDR3 reads CASSHGQGAYEQYF. In DNA, the CDR3 is TGTGCCAGCAGCCACGGACAGGGGGCATACGAGCAGTACTTC. The full variable domain, with the rest looked up from reference TRBV5-5 and TRBJ2-7, is DAGVTQSPTHLIKTRGQQVTLRCSPISGHKSVSWYQQVLGQGPQFIFQYYEKEERGRGNFPDRFSARQFPNYSSELNVNALLLGDSALYLCASSHGQGAYEQYFGPGTRLTVT.

J is TRBJ1-2 and V is TRBV7-9; 9 bases align to TRBD1. Trimming removed 4 bases from V and 2 bases from J; junction bases left unmatched: 11. This CDR3 comprises 17 residues. Germline loops: CDR1 SEHNR, CDR2 FQNEAQ (reference sequence). This chain's CDR3 is CASSSAGTGQGNYGYTF. The CDR3 coding sequence is TGTGCCAGCAGCTCCGCCGGGACAGGGCAAGGGAACTATGGCTACACCTTC.

The genes are TRBV5-6 and TRBJ1-4; no reliable D call. V gave up 0 bases and J gave up 5 bases, with 8 bases separating them. This CDR3 comprises 14 residues. Germline loops: CDR1 SGHDT, CDR2 YYEEEE. For the CDR3, the DNA is TGTGCCAGCAGCTTGGATGGAGACAATGAAAAACTGTTTTTT. This gives the protein CASSLDGDNEKLFF.

V gene TRBV5-1 combines with J gene TRBJ2-3, with 8 bases identical to TRBD2. The junction had 9 bases not matched to a gene; V was cut back by 0 bases and J by 6 bases. This CDR3 is 16 amino acids long. Germline V gene lookup returns CDR1 SGHRS and CDR2 YFSETQ. The CDR3 DNA follows: TGCGCCAGCAGCTTGGCGAGGGGTAGCGGGATGGATACGCAGTATTTT. Its translation: CASSLARGSGMDTQYF.

This sequence joins TRBV19 and TRBJ2-7, with unresolved D. CDR1 and CDR2 from the germline V gene are LNHDA and SQIVND (reference sequence). There are 12 residues in the CDR3. Trimming removed 6 bases from V and 2 bases from J, with 8 bases in between. CDR3 DNA sequence: TGTGCCAGTAGCCCAGGCACCTACGAGCAGTACTTC. Amino acid sequence: CASSPGTYEQYF.

The chain has TRBV30 and TRBJ1-2, with TRBD1 matching over 7 bases. J gave up 7 bases and V 3 bases, and 2 bases lay outside the gene matches. Per germline, CDR1 GTSNPN and CDR2 SVGIG (reference sequence). The CDR3 covers 11 residues. The CDR3 reads CAWSTGVGYTF. As DNA, the CDR3 is TGTGCCTGGAGCACAGGGGTTGGCTACACCTTC. Using reference TRBV30 and TRBJ1-2 for the parts outside the CDR3, the full variable domain is SQTIHQWPATLVQPVGSPLSLECTVEGTSNPNLYWYRQAAGRGLQLLFYSVGIGQISSEVPQNLSASRPQDRQFILSSKKLLLSDSGFYLCAWSTGVGYTFGSGTRLTVV.

This rearrangement joins TRBV11-3 to TRBJ2-2; no reliable D call. The CDR3 spans 12 residues. Germline lookup yields CDR1 SGHNT and CDR2 YENEEA. V was cut by 1 base and J by 5 bases, with 2 bases left in between. The CDR3 sequence: CASSLGTGELFF. The CDR3, as DNA: TGTGCCAGCAGCTTAGGAACCGGGGAGCTGTTTTTT.

The chain is built from TRBV7-3 and TRBJ2-5; TRBD1 aligns across 9 bases. V was clipped by 4 bases and J by 6 bases; unmatched bases: 6. CDR1 and CDR2 (germline): SGHTA, FQGTGA. The CDR3 totals 14 residues. CDR3 residues: CASSSQGARQTQYF. CDR3 in DNA: TGTGCCAGCAGCTCACAGGGGGCGAGGCAGACCCAGTACTTC. Using reference TRBV7-3 and TRBJ2-5 for the parts outside the CDR3, the full variable domain is GAGVSQTPSNKVTEKGKYVELRCDPISGHTALYWYRQSLGQGPEFLIYFQGTGAADDSGLPNDRFFAVRPEGSVSTLKIQRTERGDSAVYLCASSSQGARQTQYFGPGTRLLVL.

The chain joins TRBV7-9 to TRBJ2-5; D gene uncertain. The CDR3 is made up of 13 amino acids. Germline CDR1 reads SEHNR; CDR2 reads FQNEAQ (reference sequence). Trimming stripped 4 bases from V and 4 bases from J, with 10 bases between. The CDR3 sequence: CASSSEVVETQYF. The CDR3 bases are TGTGCCAGCAGCTCCGAAGTGGTAGAGACCCAGTACTTC.

The CDR3 nucleotides are TGTGCCAGCAGCTATTCTCCGGGGCGTGAAGCTTTCTTT. It encodes CASSYSPGREAFF. This chain links TRBV5-5 with TRBJ1-1; TRBD1 might be the D (5 bases). CDR1 and CDR2 (germline): SGHKS, YYEKEE (reference sequence). Trimming took off 3 bases at V and 7 bases at J, with 13 bases between the two ends. The CDR3 has 13 amino acids.

The chain employs TRBV27 and TRBJ2-5; 7 bases align to TRBD2. From germline, CDR1 is MNHEY and CDR2 SMNVEV (reference sequence). This CDR3 has 14 residues. V lost 6 bases and J lost 4; bases outside the gene matches: 8. The chain's CDR3 is CASSSPGLPETQYF. Here the CDR3 DNA reads TGTGCCAGCAGCTCGCCGGGACTACCAGAGACCCAGTACTTC.

The chain has TRBV5-6 and TRBJ1-2; D is ambiguous. Looked up from germline, CDR1 is SGHDT and CDR2 is YYEEEE. CDR3 length equals 13 residues. V was trimmed by 0 bases and J by 8 bases, leaving 11 bases between them. Written as DNA, the CDR3 is TGTGCCAGCAGCTTGGTGAGGGATCAGGGCTACACCTTC. Its protein product is CASSLVRDQGYTF.

This chain uses TRBV5-1 with TRBJ2-1; D remains unclear. The CDR3 runs 14 residues. The germline V gene has CDR1 SGHRS and CDR2 YFSETQ. With 2 bases removed from V and 6 bases from J, the gap between germline ends came to 12 bases. The CDR3, as DNA: TGCGCCAGCAGCTTCCGGGTCAACGTCAATGAGCAGTTCTTC. This gives the protein CASSFRVNVNEQFF.

This sequence joins TRBV5-6 and TRBJ1-2, with D tentatively TRBD1 (6 bases). V lost 4 bases to trimming and J lost 2 bases, with 12 bases between them. The CDR3 spans 14 residues. Germline V gene lookup returns CDR1 SGHDT and CDR2 YYEEEE. CDR3 loop: CASSGAGANYGYTF. CDR3 nucleotides: TGTGCCAGCAGCGGGGCAGGGGCCAACTATGGCTACACCTTC.

The CDR3: CASSLYRGRFHQAFF. The CDR3, as DNA: TGTGCCAGCAGCTTGTACCGGGGGCGATTCCACCAAGCTTTCTTT. The rearrangement links TRBV7-3 to TRBJ1-1, with a tentative D call TRBD1 (6 bases). Germline assignment: CDR1 SGHTA and CDR2 FQGTGA. This CDR3 contains 15 residues. V was shortened by 3 bases and J by 9 bases, with 20 bases between the two germline ends. Complete variable domain (other parts from reference TRBV7-3 and TRBJ1-1): GAGVSQTPSNKVTEKGKYVELRCDPISGHTALYWYRQSLGQGPEFLIYFQGTGAADDSGLPNDRFFAVRPEGSVSTLKIQRTERGDSAVYLCASSLYRGRFHQAFFGQGTRLTVV.

The chain combines TRBV29-1 with TRBJ1-5, with D possibly matching TRBD1 (5 bases). V lost 2 bases, J lost 4 bases, and 15 bases lay in between. Germline CDR1 SQVTM, CDR2 ANQGSEA. This CDR3 region has 15 residues. In nucleotides, the CDR3 is TGCAGCGTTGAAACCGGGCAGGGCATAAATCAGCCCCAGCATTTT. Translated, it gives CSVETGQGINQPQHF.

This chain connects TRBV28 to TRBJ1-2; TRBD1 matches 7 bases. The CDR3 has 12 residues. Looked up from germline, CDR1 is MDHEN and CDR2 is SYDVKM. J lost 1 base, V lost 10 bases, and 3 bases had no gene match. The CDR3 region is CAIDRVNYGYTF. The CDR3 DNA reads as TGTGCCATAGACAGGGTTAACTATGGCTACACCTTC.

This chain connects TRBV6-1 to TRBJ1-5; D is unclear. Germline assignment: CDR1 MNHNS and CDR2 SASEGT. Trimming left V 3 bases short and J 6 bases short, with 12 bases between. The CDR3 covers 14 residues. CDR3: CASSERGFAQPQHF. CDR3 coding DNA: TGTGCCAGCAGTGAGAGAGGGTTTGCTCAGCCCCAGCATTTT.

The chain couples TRBV5-6 to TRBJ2-7; D remains unclear. The CDR3 contains 11 residues. Per the germline V gene, CDR1 is SGHDT and CDR2 is YYEEEE. Trimming took off 3 bases at V and 3 bases at J, with 4 bases between the two ends. Written as DNA, the CDR3 is TGTGCCAGCAGCTGGGACTACGAGCAGTACTTC. Amino acids: CASSWDYEQYF.

This chain joins TRBV10-1 and TRBJ1-5, with TRBD1 matching over 7 bases. Trimming cost V 10 bases and J 4 bases; bases outside gene matches: 1. This CDR3 has 11 residues. Germline CDR1 WNHNN, CDR2 SYGVQD (reference sequence). The CDR3 DNA sequence: TGCGCCACCAGGGGGAATCAGCCCCAGCATTTT. Amino acids: CATRGNQPQHF.

The chain uses TRBV29-1 and TRBJ1-1; 7 bases map to TRBD1. Germline V gene data show CDR1 as SQVTM and CDR2 as ANQGSEA. V was pared by 0 bases and J by 6 bases, with 10 bases of the junction left unmatched. This CDR3 is 15 amino acids long. The CDR3 spells CSVEEGGSLMAEAFF. CDR3 in DNA: TGCAGCGTTGAAGAAGGGGGCAGCCTAATGGCTGAAGCTTTCTTT.